The 10 T cell receptor beta chains given below trace back to one sample, sequenced in a study of beta chain features in type 1 diabetes. Expressed TCRB transcripts were sequenced because the entire RNA isolate underwent reverse transcription. Libraries were prepared by immunoSEQ multiplex PCR; TCRdb keeps only in-frame clonotypes and omits some of them. The sample includes roughly 130,000 clones, about a tenth of them seen just once. What was sequenced was central memory CD4+ T cells from blood. These receptors were obtained from a man younger than 30 in good health.

The CDR3 protein is CASSSGGTGVYQETQYF. In DNA form, the CDR3 reads TGCGCCAGCAGCTCCGGGGGGACAGGGGTTTATCAAGAGACCCAGTACTTC. This chain connects TRBV5-1 to TRBJ2-5; the match to TRBD1 covers 10 bases. The ends lost 3 bases at V and 2 bases at J; junction bases unmatched: 10. The CDR3 is made up of 17 amino acids. Germline assignment: CDR1 SGHRS and CDR2 YFSETQ.

This clone was seen ten or more times. V usage is TRBV18 and J usage is TRBJ2-7, with TRBD1 matching over 7 bases. The CDR3 covers 13 residues. Germline lookup yields CDR1 KGHSH and CDR2 LQKENI. The J segment lost 2 bases and the V segment lost 3 bases, leaving 1 base of the junction unmatched. The CDR3: CASSPGTAYEQYF. The CDR3 bases are TGTGCCAGCTCACCCGGGACAGCCTACGAGCAGTACTTC.

The chain couples TRBV6-1 to TRBJ2-6; D is perhaps TRBD2 (6 bases). V gave up 4 bases and J gave up 0 bases, with 10 bases separating them. The CDR3 is made up of 16 amino acids. In germline, CDR1 is MNHNS, CDR2 SASEGT. The DNA of the CDR3 is TGTGCCAGCAGTGGAACTAGCCTCTCTGGGGCCAACGTCCTGACTTTC. Its protein product is CASSGTSLSGANVLTF.

This clone was found a few times. The CDR3 here is CASSVPGSTDTQYF. DNA for the CDR3: TGTGCCAGCAGCGTACCCGGGTCCACAGATACGCAGTATTTT. V and J are TRBV9 and TRBJ2-3; unclear D gene. V lost 1 base to trimming and J lost 2 bases, with 8 bases between them. Germline V gene lookup returns CDR1 SGDLS and CDR2 YYNGEE. This CDR3 region has 14 residues.

The rearrangement links TRBV27 to TRBJ2-2; 8 bases are shared with TRBD1. CDR1 is MNHEY, CDR2 SMNVEV, per germline (reference sequence). The CDR3 length is 16 residues. V lost 3 bases, J lost 6 bases, and 9 bases stayed unmatched. The CDR3 nucleotides read TGTGCCAGCAGTTTCTCCGGGACAGGACGGCCCGGGGAGCTGTTTTTT. It encodes CASSFSGTGRPGELFF.

This clone has more than one count but fewer than ten. This chain connects TRBV14 to TRBJ2-3; tentative D call: TRBD2 (5 bases). Per germline, CDR1 SGHDN and CDR2 FVKESK. This CDR3 region has 13 residues. Trimming removed 4 bases from V and 3 bases from J, with 8 bases in between. The DNA for the CDR3 is TGTGCCAGCAGCCTACGACTAACAGATACGCAGTATTTT. As protein: CASSLRLTDTQYF.

This clone has at least ten counts. The chain joins TRBV13 to TRBJ1-5; D gene uncertain. The CDR3 totals 13 residues. CDR1 and CDR2 (germline): PRHDT, FYEKMQ (reference sequence). V lost 0 bases and J 8 bases, leaving 8 bases between the germline ends. The CDR3 nucleotides are TGTGCCAGCAGCTTAGGCCGTCGGGAGCCCCAGCATTTT. It yields the protein CASSLGRREPQHF.

This clone was seen repeatedly, ten times or more. The V gene is TRBV18, the J gene TRBJ2-7; possibly TRBD1 for D (5 bases). This CDR3 has 14 residues. Germline V gene data show CDR1 as KGHSH and CDR2 as LQKENI. V was clipped by 1 base and J by 5 bases, with 12 bases between them. The CDR3: CASSPQIRADEQYF. The DNA of the CDR3 is TGTGCCAGCTCACCACAGATCAGGGCCGACGAGCAGTACTTC.

The chain is built from TRBV11-2 and TRBJ1-5; D is ambiguous. The CDR3 totals 13 residues. Germline V gene sequence: CDR1 SGHAT, CDR2 FQNNGV. Trimming pared 5 bases from V and 8 bases from J, leaving 13 bases between. Here the CDR3 reads CASSVSEVKPQHF. DNA of the CDR3: TGTGCCAGCAGCGTGTCGGAGGTCAAGCCCCAGCATTTT.

This chain uses TRBV11-3 with TRBJ2-1; 10 nucleotides line up with TRBD2. The CDR3 runs 13 residues. After removal of 3 bases from V and 9 bases from J, the junction contained 2 bases not matched to a gene. Germline V gene sequence: CDR1 SGHNT, CDR2 YENEEA. CDR3 protein: CASSFSGGPEQFF. Written as DNA, the CDR3 is TGTGCCAGCAGCTTTAGCGGGGGGCCTGAGCAGTTCTTC.